These 29 T cell receptor beta chains were sequenced from one sample in a study of shared clonotypes between healthy human individuals. Data came from immunoSEQ multiplex PCR; TCRdb stores just in-frame clones and leaves some out. This table holds roughly 1,500,000 clones, 98% found once. Sequencing input: naive CD4+ T cells sorted from blood. Described subset: CD45RA+ positively selected. These receptors all come from a man aged 30 to 39 in good health.

The chain combines TRBV29-1 with TRBJ2-3, with D maybe TRBD1 (6 bases). The CDR3 runs to 13 residues. Trimming took off 4 bases at V and 5 bases at J, with 13 bases between the two ends. Germline-derived CDR1 and CDR2 are SQVTM and ANQGSEA. The CDR3, as DNA: TGCAGCGTTGCGGACAGCGGTGGAGATACGCAGTATTTT. This translates into CSVADSGGDTQYF.

The chain is built from TRBV27 and TRBJ2-1; 11 bases are shared with TRBD2. CDR3 length: 16 amino acids. J gave up 8 bases and V 4 bases, and 10 bases lay outside the gene matches. The germline V gene encodes CDR1 MNHEY and CDR2 SMNVEV (reference sequence). The CDR3: CASSSPGLAENDEQFF. For the CDR3, the DNA is TGTGCCAGCAGTTCGCCGGGACTAGCGGAGAACGATGAGCAGTTCTTC.

The chain combines TRBV5-1 with TRBJ2-3, with a tentative D call TRBD2 (7 bases). The CDR3 is 15 amino acids. Trimming left V 2 bases short and J 2 bases short, with 12 bases between. The germline V gene has CDR1 SGHRS and CDR2 YFSETQ. The CDR3 is CASSLAGHNTDTQYF. The CDR3, as DNA: TGCGCCAGCAGCTTAGCGGGACACAACACAGATACGCAGTATTTT.

Here the CDR3 DNA reads TGCAGCGCAGGGTTTAGTAGCAATCAGCCCCAGCATTTT. Encoded protein: CSAGFSSNQPQHF. The chain combines TRBV29-1 with TRBJ1-5, with D possibly matching TRBD1 (5 bases). CDR1 and CDR2 from the germline V gene are SQVTM and ANQGSEA. The CDR3 sequence is 13 residues long. The V gene lost 7 bases and the J gene lost 0 bases, with 10 bases spanning the gap.

This rearrangement joins TRBV19 to TRBJ1-1; 8 positions agree with TRBD1. The ends lost 8 bases at V and 0 bases at J; junction bases unmatched: 11. The CDR3 sequence is 16 residues long. Germline V gene sequence: CDR1 LNHDA, CDR2 SQIVND (reference sequence). The CDR3 DNA reads as TGTGCCAGTTCACACCTCCAGGGGGCTGTGAACACTGAAGCTTTCTTT. It encodes CASSHLQGAVNTEAFF.

This rearrangement joins TRBV6-6 to TRBJ2-7; 7 bases map to TRBD2. CDR1 and CDR2 (germline): MNHNY, SVGAGI (reference sequence). The CDR3 loop spans 15 amino acids. The ends lost 2 bases at V and 1 base at J; junction bases unmatched: 5. The CDR3 here is CASSYGDYLSYEQYF. The CDR3, as DNA: TGTGCCAGCAGTTACGGGGACTACCTATCCTACGAGCAGTACTTC.

Comments on this clone: The same CDR3 arises from other DNA sequences in this sample as well. This chain links TRBV18 with TRBJ2-1; perhaps TRBD1 as D (6 bases). Trimming shortened V by 3 bases and J by 0 bases, and 9 bases separated the two germline ends. The CDR3 has 15 amino acids. Germline-derived CDR1 and CDR2 are KGHSH and LQKENI. The CDR3: CASSPGQSSYNEQFF. The CDR3 bases are TGTGCCAGCTCACCCGGACAGAGCTCCTACAATGAGCAGTTCTTC.

The J gene is TRBJ1-1, the V gene TRBV19; no reliable D call. This CDR3 region has 12 residues. Between the trimmed V and J ends, which lost 4 bases and 4 bases, there was a span of 7 bases. Germline assignment: CDR1 LNHDA and CDR2 SQIVND (reference sequence). The CDR3 spells CASSTRITEAFF. The DNA of the CDR3 is TGTGCCAGTAGTACCCGAATCACTGAAGCTTTCTTT.

The chain uses TRBV7-2 and TRBJ2-5; D is perhaps TRBD1 (7 bases). CDR1 is SGHTA, CDR2 FQGNSA, per germline. Trimming left V 5 bases short and J 5 bases short, with 18 bases between. This CDR3 comprises 15 residues. CDR3 region: CASSPWRGQGETQYF. The CDR3 nucleotides read TGTGCCAGCAGCCCCTGGAGGGGGCAAGGGGAGACCCAGTACTTC.

CDR3 bases: TGCGCCAGCAGCTTGGGGTATGAGTACGAGCAGTACTTC. Protein product: CASSLGYEYEQYF. The chain combines TRBV5-1 with TRBJ2-7; D gene uncertain. The CDR3 covers 13 residues. Between the trimmed V and J ends, which lost 0 bases and 4 bases, there was a span of 8 bases. The germline gives CDR1 SGHRS, CDR2 YFSETQ.

V and J are TRBV4-1 and TRBJ2-5, with TRBD1 identical over 10 bases. The trim removed 4 bases at V and 2 bases at J, leaving 4 bases unmatched. CDR3 length equals 15 residues. CDR1 is MGHRA and CDR2 is YSYEKL in the germline V gene. CDR3 protein: CASSPGTGEQETQYF. The CDR3 DNA sequence: TGCGCCAGCAGCCCGGGGACAGGGGAGCAAGAGACCCAGTACTTC.

The chain joins TRBV18 to TRBJ2-2; the D gene is possibly TRBD1 (6 bases). Germline V gene lookup returns CDR1 KGHSH and CDR2 LQKENI. The V end lost 6 bases, the J end lost 4 bases, and 15 bases lay between the germline ends. This CDR3 is built from 15 residues. CDR3 DNA: TGTGCCAGCTCCCACTGGGACAAGCTCACCGGGGAGCTGTTTTTT. Protein: CASSHWDKLTGELFF.

The chain recombines TRBV4-3 with TRBJ1-2, with D possibly being TRBD1 (5 bases). Germline lookup yields CDR1 LGHNA and CDR2 YSLEER. This CDR3 has 13 amino acids. Trimming removed 4 bases from V and 8 bases from J, with 14 bases in between. CDR3 loop: CASSPLQGWGYTF. The CDR3 DNA reads TGCGCCAGCAGCCCCTTGCAGGGATGGGGCTACACCTTC.

The chain links TRBV27 to TRBJ2-7; D may be TRBD1 or TRBD2 (5 bases each). The CDR3 has 18 residues. V was pared by 2 bases and J by 8 bases, with 28 bases between. CDR1 MNHEY and CDR2 SMNVEV come from the germline V gene (reference sequence). CDR3 amino acids: CASSLPGLGDLPTGKQYF. The CDR3 DNA is TGTGCCAGCAGTTTACCAGGGCTCGGGGACCTACCTACGGGAAAGCAGTACTTC.

V usage is TRBV10-3 and J usage is TRBJ1-1; possible D gene TRBD1, 5 bases. Germline CDR1 is ENHRY and CDR2 is SYGVKD. With 6 bases removed from V and 11 bases from J, the gap between germline ends came to 19 bases. The CDR3 length is 13 residues. CDR3 bases: TGTGCCATCAGCCCGGGACCCTTAGCGGGCGCTTTCTTT. Translating gives CAISPGPLAGAFF.

For this clone: Within the sample, other DNA sequences also encode this same CDR3. This chain uses TRBV5-1 with TRBJ1-1, with D hard to call. Germline CDR1 is SGHRS and CDR2 is YFSETQ. The CDR3 length is 13 residues. The ends were cut back, 4 bases at V and 1 base at J, with 8 bases in the middle. The CDR3 DNA reads TGCGCCAGCAGCCTTGGTAAGAACACTGAAGCTTTCTTT. It codes for CASSLGKNTEAFF.

This clone was counted once. The chain recombines TRBV2 with TRBJ2-7, with 15 nucleotides matching TRBD2. The CDR3 runs to 16 residues. Germline CDR1 is SNHLY and CDR2 is FYNNEI. The trim removed 6 bases at V and 2 bases at J, leaving 5 bases unmatched. CDR3 amino acids: CASSWTSGRAAYEQYF. CDR3 in DNA: TGTGCCAGCAGCTGGACTAGCGGGAGGGCAGCCTACGAGCAGTACTTC.

This chain joins TRBV5-1 and TRBJ2-5; a weak D match, TRBD1 (6 bases). Looked up from germline, CDR1 is SGHRS and CDR2 is YFSETQ. The CDR3 is 15 amino acids. V was trimmed by 0 bases and J by 1 base, leaving 10 bases between them. The CDR3 coding sequence is TGCGCCAGCAGCTTGGGGATGGGGGCCCAAGAGACCCAGTACTTC. Translating it yields CASSLGMGAQETQYF.

The genes are TRBV6-5 and TRBJ2-7, with 12 bases fitting TRBD1. V shed 6 bases, J shed 6 bases, and the junction held 9 bases outside the gene matches. CDR1 is MNHEY, CDR2 SVGAGI, per germline. This CDR3 region has 15 residues. In DNA, the CDR3 is TGTGCCAGCAGAAAACCGGGACAGGGGGCTGGCGAGCAGTACTTC. Translation gives CASRKPGQGAGEQYF.

This chain links TRBV18 with TRBJ2-2; D unresolved. Per the germline V gene, CDR1 is KGHSH and CDR2 is LQKENI. There are 13 residues in the CDR3. Trimming removed 5 bases from V and 2 bases from J, with 6 bases in between. The CDR3 loop reads CASSTHNTGELFF. For the CDR3, the DNA is TGTGCCAGCTCAACCCATAACACCGGGGAGCTGTTTTTT.

V gene TRBV27 combines with J gene TRBJ1-1, with D uncertain. The CDR3 contains 13 residues. CDR1 MNHEY and CDR2 SMNVEV come from the germline V gene (reference sequence). V shed 3 bases and J shed 1 base, with 6 bases lying between them. The CDR3 coding sequence is TGTGCCAGCAGTTTCCCGGGGAACACTGAAGCTTTCTTT. Encoded protein: CASSFPGNTEAFF.

V and J are TRBV6-1 and TRBJ2-3, with a weak D call TRBD1 (5 bases). Germline V lookup: CDR1 MNHNS, CDR2 SASEGT. CDR3 length equals 14 residues. Deletions cut 5 bases from V and 2 bases from J, with 11 bases between. The CDR3 DNA is TGTGCCAGCAGTCCGGTCAGGGTCACAGATACGCAGTATTTT. Encoded protein: CASSPVRVTDTQYF.

V usage is TRBV7-2 and J usage is TRBJ2-5; D remains unclear. Germline-derived CDR1 and CDR2 are SGHTA and FQGNSA. V lost 0 bases to trimming and J lost 3 bases, with 8 bases between them. This CDR3 has 14 residues. The CDR3 DNA reads TGTGCCAGCAGCTTAGCGGGATATAAAGAGACCCAGTACTTC. Its translation: CASSLAGYKETQYF.

This rearrangement joins TRBV29-1 to TRBJ2-5, with 9 positions matching TRBD2. Germline lookup yields CDR1 SQVTM and CDR2 ANQGSEA. This CDR3 contains 14 residues. V lost 6 bases and J lost 5; bases outside the gene matches: 10. The CDR3 DNA sequence: TGCAGCGTAACCCCGGGACTAGCTGGGGAGACCCAGTACTTC. Residues: CSVTPGLAGETQYF. The variable domain in full, completed from reference TRBV29-1 and TRBJ2-5, reads SAVISQKPSRDICQRGTSLTIQCQVDSQVTMMFWYRQQPGQSLTLIATANQGSEATYESGFVIDKFPISRPNLTFSTLTVSNMSPEDSSIYLCSVTPGLAGETQYFGPGTRLLVL.

Notes on this clone: The identical CDR3 is also encoded by other nucleotide sequences in the sample. The J gene is TRBJ2-3, the V gene TRBV18; no reliable D call. Germline loops: CDR1 KGHSH, CDR2 LQKENI. The length of the CDR3 is 13 residues. The V gene lost 1 base and the J gene lost 3 bases, with 5 bases spanning the gap. The CDR3 here is CASSPLGTDTQYF. CDR3 in DNA: TGTGCCAGCTCACCACTCGGGACAGATACGCAGTATTTT. The variable domain in full, with the rest retrieved from reference TRBV18 and TRBJ2-3, is NAGVMQNPRHLVRRRGQEARLRCSPMKGHSHVYWYRQLPEEGLKFMVYLQKENIIDESGMPKERFSAEFPKEGPSILRIQQVVRGDSAAYFCASSPLGTDTQYFGPGTRLTVL.

The genes are TRBV2 and TRBJ2-3; 7 nucleotides line up with TRBD2. V lost 8 bases and J lost 3; bases outside the gene matches: 8. Germline V lookup: CDR1 SNHLY, CDR2 FYNNEI. The CDR3 totals 14 residues. CDR3 amino acids: CASPPREPTDTQYF. The CDR3 DNA reads as TGTGCCAGCCCACCGCGGGAGCCAACAGATACGCAGTATTTT.

The gene calls are TRBV4-3 and TRBJ1-3, with D unresolved. Trimming took off 0 bases at V and 0 bases at J, with 9 bases between the two ends. The CDR3 is made up of 16 amino acids. CDR1 is LGHNA, CDR2 YSLEER, per germline. Here the CDR3 DNA reads TGCGCCAGCAGCCAAGAATACCGCCTCTCTGGAAACACCATATATTTT. Encoded protein: CASSQEYRLSGNTIYF.

CDR3 loop: CASSHPGGALNTQYF. CDR3 DNA sequence: TGTGCCAGCAGCCACCCAGGAGGGGCACTAAATACGCAGTATTTT. V and J are TRBV14 and TRBJ2-3; a weak D match, TRBD2 (6 bases). Trimming took off 3 bases at V and 7 bases at J, with 17 bases between the two ends. Germline values: CDR1 SGHDN, CDR2 FVKESK. The CDR3 runs to 15 residues. Complete variable domain (other parts from reference TRBV14 and TRBJ2-3): EAGVTQFPSHSVIEKGQTVTLRCDPISGHDNLYWYRRVMGKEIKFLLHFVKESKQDESGMPNNRFLAERTGGTYSTLKVQPAELEDSGVYFCASSHPGGALNTQYFGPGTRLTVL.

V and J are TRBV5-1 and TRBJ1-2, with D uncertain. CDR1 SGHRS and CDR2 YFSETQ come from the germline V gene. The CDR3 totals 14 residues. Deletions cut 4 bases from V and 1 base from J, with 11 bases between. The CDR3 coding sequence is TGCGCCAGCAGCCCACCGGCCTATAACTATGGCTACACCTTC. It specifies CASSPPAYNYGYTF.